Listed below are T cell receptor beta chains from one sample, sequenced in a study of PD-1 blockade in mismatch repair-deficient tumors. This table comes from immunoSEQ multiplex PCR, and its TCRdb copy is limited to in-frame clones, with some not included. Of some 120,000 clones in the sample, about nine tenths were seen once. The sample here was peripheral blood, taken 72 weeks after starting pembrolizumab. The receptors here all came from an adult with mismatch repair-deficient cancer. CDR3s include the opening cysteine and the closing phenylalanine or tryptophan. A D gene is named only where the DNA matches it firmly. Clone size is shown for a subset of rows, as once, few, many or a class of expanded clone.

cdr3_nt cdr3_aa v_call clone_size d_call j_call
TGTGCCAGCAGTGTTAGGGGAGAAGGCTACGAGCAGTACTTC CASSVRGEGYEQYF TRBV2 NA NA TRBJ2-7
TGTGCCAGCAGCGTAGGGTGGACTAGCGGGAGTAACGGGGAGCTGTTTTTT CASSVGWTSGSNGELFF TRBV9 NA TRBD2 TRBJ2-2
TGTGCCAGTAGTATAGCTTGGCGCAATGAGCAGTTCTTC CASSIAWRNEQFF TRBV19 once NA TRBJ2-1
TGTGCCAGCAGTGGAGGTCTTCGTAGGGGTAACAATGAGCAGTTCTTC CASSGGLRRGNNEQFF TRBV6-4 NA NA TRBJ2-1
TGTGCCAGCAGCCCAACTATACTAGGGCATGAGCAGTTCTTC CASSPTILGHEQFF TRBV27 NA NA TRBJ2-1
TGTGCCAGCAGCTTAACTGGGACAGTCCAAGAGACCCAGTACTTC CASSLTGTVQETQYF TRBV7-6 NA TRBD1 TRBJ2-5
TGTGCCAGCAGTTACTCTGGATTAGGATCGAACACTGAAGCTTTCTTT CASSYSGLGSNTEAFF TRBV6-5 few NA TRBJ1-1
TGCGCCAGCAGCCAACTTCCGGGAAATTCCAGGGATGAGCAGTTCTTC CASSQLPGNSRDEQFF TRBV4-3 NA NA TRBJ2-1
TGCGCCAGCAGCCCCCGGGACAGGGAAGAGACCCAGTACTTC CASSPRDREETQYF TRBV4-1 NA TRBD1 TRBJ2-5
TGCGCCAGCAGCCAAGAGGGCCACTTCTTAGAGGCGGGAGATACGCAGTATTTT CASSQEGHFLEAGDTQYF TRBV4-1 NA NA TRBJ2-3
TGTGCCAGCAGTTCCCCGCGGTTCCGGCGGGCGTCCACAGATACGCAGTATTTT CASSSPRFRRASTDTQYF TRBV28 NA NA TRBJ2-3
TGTGCCAGCAGCTTGGAGTGGGCTAGCGTACGCTCTGGGGCCAACGTCCTGACTTTC CASSLEWASVRSGANVLTF TRBV7-6 NA NA TRBJ2-6
TGTGCCAGCAAGAGGACAGGGGGCTTTGGGGGCGAGCAGTACTTC CASKRTGGFGGEQYF TRBV6-1 once TRBD1 TRBJ2-7
TGTGCCAGTAGTATTGGGGGGGCGGGCGAGCAGTACTTC CASSIGGAGEQYF TRBV19 once NA TRBJ2-7
TGTGCCAGCAGTTCGGGCAGCCTCAATCAGCCCCAGCATTTT CASSSGSLNQPQHF TRBV6-5 NA NA TRBJ1-5
TGTGCCACCAGCAGAGATGGGCAGGGGGGCGATGAGCAGTTCTTC CATSRDGQGGDEQFF TRBV15 NA NA TRBJ2-1
TGTGCCAGCAGTGACTCGCCAGGGCCCGGGGAGCTGTTTTTT CASSDSPGPGELFF TRBV6-4 NA NA TRBJ2-2
TGTGCCAGCAGCTTGGGACTGAACTACGAGCAGTACTTC CASSLGLNYEQYF TRBV7-9 NA NA TRBJ2-7
TGCGCCAGCAGCTTGCTGGCAGGGGGCAATCAGCCCCAGCATTTT CASSLLAGGNQPQHF TRBV5-1 few NA TRBJ1-5
TGTGCCAGCAGCGTATGGGGGGGCACAGATACGCAGTATTTT CASSVWGGTDTQYF TRBV9 NA NA TRBJ2-3
TGTGCCAGCAGCGTAGACCCAGATACGCAGTATTTT CASSVDPDTQYF TRBV9 NA NA TRBJ2-3
TGCGCCAGCAGCCAAACAGTCGGTCAGCCCCAGCATTTT CASSQTVGQPQHF TRBV4-1 NA NA TRBJ1-5
TGCAGCGTTGTTTGGACACAGAATTCGTACGTGCAGTACTTC CSVVWTQNSYVQYF TRBV29-1 NA NA TRBJ2-7
TGTGCCAGCAGCGTAGGAGGGGGCGCGGATCAGCCCCAGCATTTT CASSVGGGADQPQHF TRBV9 NA TRBD1 TRBJ1-5
TGTGCCTGGAGTGTACCGTTGCCGGACTCCTACAATGAGCAGTTCTTC CAWSVPLPDSYNEQFF TRBV30 once NA TRBJ2-1
TGTGCCAGCAGTCAACAACTTAGCGGGAGAACAGATACGCAGTATTTT CASSQQLSGRTDTQYF TRBV27 NA TRBD2 TRBJ2-3
TGCAGCGTTGAAACCGGGACAGGGATGTACGAGCAGTACTTC CSVETGTGMYEQYF TRBV29-1 NA TRBD1 TRBJ2-7
TGTGCCAGCAGCCCCCGGAACCCGGGACACCACTGGGGAGACTACCCCTACGAGCAGTACTTC CASSPRNPGHHWGDYPYEQYF TRBV14 NA NA TRBJ2-7
TGTGCCTGGAGTGGTCCTAACTCCTACGAGCAGTACTTC CAWSGPNSYEQYF TRBV30 NA NA TRBJ2-7
TGTGCCAGCAGCCCCGACAGGGGGCCTGAAGCTTTCTTT CASSPDRGPEAFF TRBV9 NA TRBD1 TRBJ1-1
TGTGCCACCAGGCAGGGTAATGAAAAACTGTTTTTT CATRQGNEKLFF TRBV15 NA NA TRBJ1-4
TGTGCCAGCACACATATAAGAAGGACAGGGGCCACAGATACGCAGTATTTT CASTHIRRTGATDTQYF TRBV11-2 NA TRBD1 TRBJ2-3
TGTGCCAGCAGTTACCTAGGACTAGGAGGTTTAGAGACCCAGTACTTC CASSYLGLGGLETQYF TRBV28 NA TRBD2 TRBJ2-5
TGTGCCAGCAGCCCTGGACAGGGTCAAGATACGCAGTATTTT CASSPGQGQDTQYF TRBV7-9 NA TRBD1 TRBJ2-3
TGTGCCAGCAGCCAAGCTAGCGGGGGACTCACCGGGGAGCTGTTTTTT CASSQASGGLTGELFF TRBV4-2 few TRBD2 TRBJ2-2
TGTGCCAGCAGTGATCGGGGGACGAACACCGGGGAGCTGTTTTTT CASSDRGTNTGELFF TRBV2 NA NA TRBJ2-2
TGCGCCAGCAGCTTGGTGTCTTTTGGGGCCAACGTCCTGACTTTC CASSLVSFGANVLTF TRBV5-1 NA NA TRBJ2-6